This TCR beta chain was captured by sequencing in a study of T-cell reconstitution after alpha-beta-depleted transplantation in children. Unique molecular identifiers were incorporated into the prepared TCRbeta library. TCRdb reprocessed the PCR reads via MiXCR and lists one record per CDR3 protein. There are approximately 230,000 distinct CDR3 sequences in the sample; 20% to 30% occur only once, and around 4.8% lies in the top ten. This TCR was sampled from a female patient aged 2-9 years who had a stem cell transplant for congenital amegakaryocytic thrombocytopenia, so the T cells may come from the graft donor. The source was PBMCs, mostly from graft donor cells, collected 360 days after TCRalphabeta/CD19-depleted stem cell transplant.

CDR3: CASSSEADTQYF. CDR3 DNA: TGCGCCAGCAGCTCGGAAGCAGATACGCAGTATTTT. The J gene is TRBJ2-3, the V gene TRBV5-1; D is unresolved. The V and J ends lost 3 bases and 4 bases respectively, with 6 bases between them. This CDR3 contains 12 residues. The V gene's germline CDR1 is SGHRS and CDR2 YFSETQ.